This TCR beta chain was documented in a study of human T cells and chemical hapten exposure. Germline V gene data show CDR1 as MNHEY and CDR2 as SMNVEV (reference sequence). V lost 7 bases, J lost 3 bases, and 11 bases lay in between. The CDR3 has 13 residues. Regarding time point: pre-sensitization, week 0. Treatment meaning: therapeutic diphenylcyclopropenone sensitization with weekly scalp DPC. Total RNA was extracted from unfractionated whole blood. Study-level points and caveats: TCRs above 1 in 1000 frequency did not change with DPC sensitization.

TCRdb reanalysed the RACE reads using MiXCR and keeps one entry per CDR3 protein. The sample yields a few hundred thousand distinct CDR3 sequences, 7% to 10% seen once. On this clonotype itself: Antigen unknown.

The chain uses TRBV27 and TRBJ2-3; TRBD2 might be the D (6 bases). The receptor was derived from a woman between 40 and 50 years old with alopecia areata. Some clones in this sample may be carry-over from other donors' samples. The material sequenced was whole blood, taken in connection with sensitization to the hapten diphenylcyclopropenone (DPC). CDR3 nucleotides: TGTGCCAGCATCGGCGGGGAGACAGATACGCAGTATTTT. It encodes CASIGGETDTQYF.